These 5 T cell receptor beta chains were sequenced from one sample in a study of shared clonotypes between healthy human individuals. Measured with immunoSEQ multiplex PCR; TCRdb has only the in-frame clones, and not every one. This table holds about 380,000 clones, just over 95% found once. Sequencing input: memory CD8+ T cells sorted from blood. Subset here: CD45RO+ cells pooled with CCR7-negative TemRA cells. The receptors were gathered from a young man in good health.

This clone was detected once. The J gene is TRBJ2-1, the V gene TRBV5-6, with TRBD2 matching over 10 bases. The CDR3 is 15 amino acids. Germline V CDR1 and CDR2: SGHDT, YYEEEE. Germline trimming cut 4 bases from V and 7 bases from J; bases unmatched to any gene: 8. The DNA for the CDR3 is TGTGCCAGCAGCACGGGACTAGCGCGAGGGAATGAGCAGTTCTTC. Translated: CASSTGLARGNEQFF. The whole variable domain, remainder taken from reference TRBV5-6 and TRBJ2-1, is DAGVTQSPTHLIKTRGQQVTLRCSPKSGHDTVSWYQQALGQGPQFIFQYYEEEERQRGNFPDRFSGHQFPNYSSELNVNALLLGDSALYLCASSTGLARGNEQFFGPGTRLTVL.

V gene TRBV30 combines with J gene TRBJ1-1; no definite D call. Trimming left V 2 bases short and J 2 bases short, with 9 bases between. Germline values: CDR1 GTSNPN, CDR2 SVGIG (reference sequence). The CDR3 runs 13 residues. The CDR3: CAWSRSENTEAFF. The CDR3 nucleotides read TGTGCCTGGAGTAGGTCCGAAAACACTGAAGCTTTCTTT.

The V call is TRBV5-1, the J call TRBJ2-7, with D possibly matching TRBD1 (5 bases). Germline CDR1 reads SGHRS; CDR2 reads YFSETQ. V lost 5 bases, J lost 9 bases, and 21 bases lay in between. This CDR3 region has 14 residues. The DNA of the CDR3 is TGCGCCAGCAGGTCTTTGGACACCCGGCATGTGCAGTACTTC. Translation: CASRSLDTRHVQYF.

The chain combines TRBV18 with TRBJ2-1; 11 positions match TRBD2. Germline V gene lookup returns CDR1 KGHSH and CDR2 LQKENI. The V segment lost 6 bases and the J segment 7 bases; nucleotides outside the gene matches: 11. The CDR3 spans 16 residues. In nucleotides, the CDR3 is TGTGCCAGCTCCCTCGAGATAAGGACTAGCGGGAATGAGCAGTTCTTC. Its protein product is CASSLEIRTSGNEQFF.

The rearrangement links TRBV5-6 to TRBJ1-5; D might be TRBD1 (5 bases). The CDR3 is 13 residues long. V gave up 0 bases and J gave up 6 bases, with 7 bases separating them. Germline V gene data show CDR1 as SGHDT and CDR2 as YYEEEE. Written as DNA, the CDR3 is TGTGCCAGCAGCTTGGGGGGGGGTCAGCCCCAGCATTTT. It translates to CASSLGGGQPQHF.